Given below is one TCR beta chain in context. This receptor's antigen is unknown. This record comes from a study of monozygotic twins with inflammatory bowel disease (dated by TCRdb to between 2019 and 2020). Notes on the research overall: The complete study included around 30 monozygotic twin pairs: 19 IBD-discordant Danish pairs and nine German pairs, of which four were IBD-concordant and five were IBD-discordant. Disease-associated traits were sought mainly through comparisons between IBD patients and their genetically identical healthy co-twins within discordant pairs. Each individual had, on average, about 151 000 unique TCRalpha sequences and 181 000 unique TCRbeta sequences available for analysis.

Its CDR3 holds 11 amino acids, cysteine through phenylalanine. The protein alone is recorded here. From a lookup of the germline V gene, CDR1 and CDR2 are MDHEN and SYDVKM. From each donor, a roughly 2.7 ml peripheral blood sample was drawn into PAXgene tubes and stored at -80 degrees C. Without any T cell sorting, total RNA was extracted from whole blood using the PAXgene blood miRNA kit on an automated QIAcube. Peripheral blood from monozygotic twin pairs concordant or discordant for inflammatory bowel disease was subjected to deep TCRalpha and TCRbeta repertoire profiling with unique molecular barcoding. Smoking habits were recorded for all twin pairs, with individuals classified as current, former or never smokers. Paper-wide results and their limitations: Distinction between different T cell subtypes could not be achieved in the analysis. Repertoire similarity did not differ between concordant and discordant twins, which could be due to limited statistical power. Compared with healthy twins, IBD patients had fewer clonotypes in common with other individuals, a difference most pronounced in patients showing signs of disease activity. Measured by the inverse Simpson index, TCRbeta repertoire diversity was lower in IBD patients than in their healthy co-twins. No single strong signal or clonotype linked to IBD turned up in the results, so the idea that one exists was not supported. Because patients received different immunosuppressive treatments, the repertoires may have picked up extra background noise and variability between individuals.

Library preparation used 5' RACE. Preparation of each TCR library used around 3,500 ng of total RNA. For each sample, cDNA was synthesized in eight separate reactions using SMARTScribe reverse transcriptase. During cDNA synthesis, template switching was used to introduce unique molecular identifiers that contained a 6-nucleotide sample barcode. Amplification of TCRalpha and TCRbeta cDNA involved two nested PCRs of approximately 17 and 9 cycles, and each PCR was followed by bead purification. Before amplification, cDNA was treated with uracil DNA-glycosylase and purified using the QIAquick PCR purification kit. The second PCR added Illumina TruSeq-compatible adapters along with sample-specific barcodes. Library quality and concentration were assessed using TapeStation and Qubit, and about 5 ng of each library was pooled. Pooled libraries were sequenced on an Illumina HiSeq2500 single-index Rapid Run with 2 x 100 bp reads and custom sequencing primers. Concerning the study's data processing: MiGEC version 1.2.6 was used for UMI-based consensus assembly to correct PCR and sequencing errors. MiXCR version 2.1.1 was used for V(D)J alignment, clonotype assembly and CDR3 extraction. Gene usage, clonotype sharing and MAIT/NKT TCR abundance were normalised by analysing the top 1000, 10 000 and 20 000 clonotypes per sample. After downsampling to 27 000 UMIs, diversity was calculated as the inverse Simpson index using the vegan R package. Paired Mann-Whitney U tests on discordant twin pairs were used, with Benjamini-Hochberg multiple-testing correction. The reads, reprocessed by TCRdb, yield one row per CDR3 protein sequence and no DNA. TCRdb, rather than the study authors, made the V and J calls. For this sample, the table gives 400,000 to 500,000 distinct CDR3 sequences. Of the sample, roughly 2.5% is held by the ten largest clones.

The sequence links TRBV28 to TRBJ1-1. This TCR came from a human donor with ulcerative colitis or Crohn's disease, or a healthy co-twin of an affected twin (not recorded which). What was sequenced was blood. The CDR3 is CASSEYTEAFF.